Below, one T cell receptor beta chain is given with its context. This sample is part of a study of T cell responses to AZD1222 COVID-19 vaccine. Libraries were prepared by immunoSEQ multiplex PCR; TCRdb keeps only in-frame clonotypes and omits some of them. The data hold more than 150,000 clones, with around 90% observed a single time. The clonotype originates from an adult in good health. Sample: peripheral blood, taken on day 0 of AZD1222 vaccination.

Written as DNA, the CDR3 is TGCGCCAGCAGCTTGGACACAGGAAGCTCCTACGAGCAGTACTTC. Translated: CASSLDTGSSYEQYF. This chain joins TRBV5-1 and TRBJ2-7; perhaps TRBD1 as D (5 bases). V was shortened by 0 bases and J by 0 bases, with 10 bases between the two germline ends. CDR3 length: 15 residues. Germline loops: CDR1 SGHRS, CDR2 YFSETQ.